The present TCR beta chain was sequenced within a study of T cells in Graves' hyperthyroidism and ophthalmopathy. From germline, CDR1 is MNHEY and CDR2 SVGEGT. Trimming left V 3 bases short and J 3 bases short, with 15 bases between. The CDR3 runs 16 residues. This clonotype was seen repeatedly, ten times or more. The antigen is not known. Uncontrolled infection, other autoimmune disease, pregnancy or lactation led to exclusion. Study results and limitations: Most clonotypes expanded in the thyroid (above 0.001) were also present in blood. In simple terms, a model built on 13 V-J features told ophthalmopathy apart from stable hyperthyroidism.

Amplified regions were TCR beta CDR3 sequences from RNA transcripts. A first-round RT-PCR of the TCR CDR3 used the HTBI primer set. TCRdb ran MiXCR on the multiplex PCR reads and lists one entry per CDR3 protein. The sample carries around 530,000 distinct CDR3 sequences, 17% recorded once. This rearrangement joins TRBV6-2 or TRBV6-3 to TRBJ1-3; the D gene is possibly TRBD1 (6 bases). Sequenced material: blood. The TCR sequence derives from a young woman with Graves' ophthalmopathy. The CDR3 region has the DNA TGTGCCAGCAGTTATCGCCGGACAGTAAATGGAAACACCATATATTTT. Its translation is CASSYRRTVNGNTIYF.